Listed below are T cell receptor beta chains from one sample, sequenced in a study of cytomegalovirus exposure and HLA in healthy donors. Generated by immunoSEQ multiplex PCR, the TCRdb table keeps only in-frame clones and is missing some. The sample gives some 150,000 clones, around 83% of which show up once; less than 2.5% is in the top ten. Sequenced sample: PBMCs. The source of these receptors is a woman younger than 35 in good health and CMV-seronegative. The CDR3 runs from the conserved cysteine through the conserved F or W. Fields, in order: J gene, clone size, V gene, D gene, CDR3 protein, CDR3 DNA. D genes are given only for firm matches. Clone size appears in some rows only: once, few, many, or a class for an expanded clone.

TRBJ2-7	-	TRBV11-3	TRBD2	CASSLEAGDSYEQYF	TGTGCCAGCAGCCTTGAGGCGGGGGACTCCTACGAGCAGTACTTC
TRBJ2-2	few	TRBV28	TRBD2	CASSLRLAGAVRGGELFF	TGTGCCAGCAGTTTACGGCTAGCGGGAGCTGTACGTGGCGGGGAGCTGTTTTTT
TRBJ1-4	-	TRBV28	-	CASTQQGYNEKLFF	TGTGCCAGCACTCAACAGGGATATAATGAAAAACTGTTTTTT
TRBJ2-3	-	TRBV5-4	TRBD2	CASSLSSGGAYNTDTQYF	TGTGCCAGCAGCTTAAGTAGCGGGGGGGCATATAACACAGATACGCAGTATTTT
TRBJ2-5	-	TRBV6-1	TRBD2	CASSVRLAGGKETQYF	TGTGCCAGCAGTGTTAGACTAGCGGGGGGGAAAGAGACCCAGTACTTC
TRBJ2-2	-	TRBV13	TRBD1	CASSFRDRAAGGLFF	TGTGCCAGCAGCTTCCGGGACAGGGCCGCCGGGGGGCTGTTTTTT
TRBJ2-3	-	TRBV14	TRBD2	CASSPREGASTDTQYF	TGTGCCAGCAGTCCGCGGGAGGGAGCTAGCACAGATACGCAGTATTTT
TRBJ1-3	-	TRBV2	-	CASKRIAGNTIYF	TGTGCCAGCAAAAGAATAGCTGGAAACACCATATATTTT
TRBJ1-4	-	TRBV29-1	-	CSAIGGDEKLFF	TGCAGCGCCATCGGGGGTGATGAAAAACTGTTTTTT
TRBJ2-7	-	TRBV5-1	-	CASSLYSGEYEQYF	TGCGCCAGCAGCTTGTATTCAGGGGAGTACGAGCAGTACTTC
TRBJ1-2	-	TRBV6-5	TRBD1	CASRTGVRYGYTF	TGTGCCAGCAGGACAGGGGTTCGGTATGGCTACACCTTC
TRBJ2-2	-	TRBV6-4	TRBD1	CASSDTGTGTTGELFF	TGTGCCAGCAGTGATACCGGGACAGGGACCACCGGGGAGCTGTTTTTT
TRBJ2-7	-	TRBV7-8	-	CASSSLRAAQGSGQYF	TGTGCCAGCAGCTCTCTTCGGGCGGCCCAAGGCTCGGGACAGTACTTC
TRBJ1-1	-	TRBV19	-	CASSPTGPEAFF	TGTGCCAGTAGCCCCACAGGGCCCGAAGCTTTCTTT
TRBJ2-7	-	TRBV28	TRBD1	CASSSPGQGVGLSSYEQYF	TGTGCCAGCAGTTCCCCGGGACAGGGGGTAGGACTCAGCTCCTACGAGCAGTACTTC
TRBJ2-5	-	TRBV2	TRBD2	CASGTSGGGYQETQYF	TGTGCCAGTGGGACTAGCGGGGGGGGGTACCAAGAGACCCAGTACTTC
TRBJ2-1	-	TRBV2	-	CASSELRGNEQFF	TGTGCCAGCAGTGAATTAAGGGGGAATGAGCAGTTCTTC
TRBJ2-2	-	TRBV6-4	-	CASSDSSRGTGELFF	TGTGCCAGCAGTGACTCCTCGCGGGGCACCGGGGAGCTGTTTTTT
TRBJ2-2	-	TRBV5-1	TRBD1	CASSFPGGKDGELFF	TGCGCCAGCAGTTTCCCAGGGGGCAAGGACGGGGAGCTGTTTTTT
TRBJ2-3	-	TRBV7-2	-	CASRRISTDTQYF	TGTGCCTCGAGGAGGATCAGTACAGATACGCAGTATTTT